This T cell receptor (beta chain) was profiled in a study of blood T cell repertoires in COVID-19. Overall study: COVID-19 samples collected from the United States, Italy and Spain covered acute and convalescent phases. T cells, B-cell-depleted T cells, or PBMCs provided the cDNA or gDNA that served as material.

Study processing details: Reference gene primer amplification yielded estimated nucleated cell counts. Generated by immunoSEQ multiplex PCR, the TCRdb table keeps only in-frame clones and is missing some. V and J calls and clone size are given by that table; D and trimming were obtained from the DNA. The sample yields 200,000 to 250,000 clones, approximately 80% seen once. The V segment lost 7 bases and the J segment 0 bases; nucleotides outside the gene matches: 12. The length of the CDR3 is 19 residues. Germline lookup yields CDR1 LNHDA and CDR2 SQIVND (reference sequence). The TCR sequence derives from a woman aged 18-30 years with acute or convalescent COVID-19. Input material: peripheral blood. The gene calls are TRBV19 and TRBJ2-2, with TRBD2 matching over 12 bases. Written as DNA, the CDR3 is TGTGCCAGTAAATTTAGTCTGGCTAGCGGGAGGGCGAACACCGGGGAGCTGTTTTTT. Encoded protein: CASKFSLASGRANTGELFF.